These T cell receptor beta chains were read from a single sample in a study. TCRdb used MiXCR to reprocess the 5' RACE reads, holding one entry per CDR3 protein. Found here are tens of thousands of distinct CDR3 sequences, roughly 28% of them singletons; the top ten hold roughly 2%. Sequencing was performed on naive CD4+ T cells sorted from blood. These receptors originate from a female donor with breast cancer. Each CDR3 is given with its conserved first and last residue. A D gene is named only where the DNA matches it firmly. Expanded clones get a size class; other rows say once, few or many, or leave the size out.

CDR3 length	V gene	D gene	clone size	J gene	CDR3 protein	CDR3 DNA
15	TRBV29-1	.	few	TRBJ2-1	CSVEVLSLSYNEQFF	TGCAGCGTTGAAGTGTTAAGCCTCTCCTACAATGAGCAGTTCTTC
15	TRBV5-1	.	few	TRBJ1-6	CASSLDPANNSPLHF	TGCGCCAGCAGCTTGGACCCGGCAAATAATTCACCCCTCCACTTT
13	TRBV5-1	.	many	TRBJ1-5	CARRRKSNQPQHF	TGCGCCAGACGCCGTAAGAGCAATCAGCCCCAGCATTTT
14	TRBV5-1	.	few	TRBJ1-5	CASSTTGLNQPQHF	TGCGCCAGCAGCACAACAGGGCTTAATCAGCCCCAGCATTTT
16	TRBV7-3	TRBD1	.	TRBJ2-2	CASSPDGDRGRGELFF	TGTGCCAGCAGCCCCGATGGGGACAGGGGGCGCGGGGAGCTGTTTTTT
16	TRBV4-2	.	.	TRBJ1-2	CASIPDGTEILYGYTF	TGTGCCAGCATCCCCGACGGGACCGAGATCCTTTATGGCTACACCTTC
13	TRBV5-1	.	.	TRBJ1-2	CASSLLDDTGYTF	TGCGCCAGCAGTCTTTTGGACGATACTGGCTACACCTTC
14	TRBV4-2	.	.	TRBJ1-5	CASSQGRSNQPQHF	TGTGCCAGCAGTCAGGGACGAAGCAATCAGCCCCAGCATTTT
15	TRBV30	TRBD2	.	TRBJ2-2	CAWRTSGMITGELFF	TGTGCCTGGAGGACTAGCGGGATGATCACCGGGGAGCTGTTTTTT
14	TRBV29-1	.	.	TRBJ2-1	CSVGLLAAYNEQFF	TGCAGCGTTGGTTTATTAGCGGCCTACAATGAGCAGTTCTTC
14	TRBV12-3/TRBV12-4	.	few	TRBJ2-7	CASSLSAGQGEQYF	TGTGCCAGCAGTTTGTCGGCGGGGCAAGGCGAGCAGTACTTC
13	TRBV5-1	.	medium-sized	TRBJ1-1	CASSLQGFTEAFF	TGCGCCAGCAGCTTGCAGGGATTCACTGAAGCTTTCTTT
13	TRBV30	.	.	TRBJ2-7	CAWRGSMGYEQYF	TGTGCCTGGAGGGGATCTATGGGCTACGAGCAGTACTTC
14	TRBV5-4	TRBD1	few	TRBJ2-5	CASSGDSRQETQYF	TGTGCCAGCAGTGGGGACAGCCGACAAGAGACCCAGTACTTC
14	TRBV15	TRBD1	few	TRBJ1-1	CATSRDNRGSEAFF	TGTGCCACCAGCAGAGATAACAGGGGGAGTGAAGCTTTCTTT
14	TRBV12-3/TRBV12-4	.	few	TRBJ1-1	CASRASSVNTEAFF	TGTGCCAGCCGGGCCTCCAGCGTGAACACTGAAGCTTTCTTT
16	TRBV7-2	TRBD2	.	TRBJ2-1	CASSLVGGGLSDEQFF	TGTGCCAGCAGCTTAGTGGGCGGGGGGCTCTCGGATGAGCAGTTCTTC
16	TRBV20-1	.	.	TRBJ2-3	CSALLLGWATTDTQYF	TGCAGTGCTCTTTTGTTGGGCTGGGCAACCACAGATACGCAGTATTTT
12	TRBV12-3/TRBV12-4	.	.	TRBJ1-1	CASARGGTEAFF	TGTGCCAGCGCCCGGGGGGGCACTGAAGCTTTCTTT
13	TRBV20-1	.	.	TRBJ1-5	CSAEGGVYQPQHF	TGCAGTGCTGAGGGGGGAGTTTATCAGCCCCAGCATTTT
14	TRBV30	TRBD1	.	TRBJ2-1	CAWSGDRRLSEQFF	TGTGCCTGGAGCGGGGACAGAAGGTTATCTGAGCAGTTCTTC
13	TRBV6-5	.	.	TRBJ2-3	CASRELRTDTQYF	TGTGCCAGCAGGGAGCTACGCACAGATACGCAGTATTTT
16	TRBV2	TRBD2	.	TRBJ2-7	CASSDSGAGGSYEQYF	TGTGCCAGCAGCGACTCAGGGGCGGGGGGCTCCTACGAGCAGTACTTC
15	TRBV9	.	few	TRBJ2-1	CASSVELQTYNEQFF	TGTGCCAGCAGCGTAGAACTACAAACCTACAATGAGCAGTTCTTC
17	TRBV5-1	.	few	TRBJ2-1	CASSLAGGPSEGGEQFF	TGCGCCAGCAGCTTGGCCGGGGGCCCCAGCGAGGGGGGTGAGCAGTTCTTC
18	TRBV12-3/TRBV12-4	TRBD2	.	TRBJ2-3	CASSSRMTSGSRSDTQYF	TGTGCCAGCAGTTCCCGAATGACTAGCGGGAGTCGGTCAGATACGCAGTATTTT
15	TRBV9	.	few	TRBJ2-3	CASSTSPLMTDTQYF	TGTGCCAGCAGCACAAGTCCTCTCATGACAGATACGCAGTATTTT
13	TRBV4-2	.	few	TRBJ2-1	CASSQQGIDEQFF	TGTGCCAGCAGCCAACAGGGTATAGATGAGCAGTTCTTC
13	TRBV7-8	.	few	TRBJ2-5	CASSFAEQETQYF	TGTGCCAGCAGCTTCGCGGAACAAGAGACCCAGTACTTC
12	TRBV6-6	.	few	TRBJ2-7	CASRSGSYEQYF	TGTGCCAGCAGGTCCGGTTCCTACGAGCAGTACTTC
13	TRBV20-1	TRBD2	.	TRBJ2-1	CSASSHGRNEQFF	TGCAGTGCTAGTTCCCACGGGAGGAATGAGCAGTTCTTC
15	TRBV9	TRBD1	few	TRBJ1-4	CASSLSGTGYEKLFF	TGTGCCAGCAGCCTTTCCGGGACAGGGTATGAAAAACTGTTTTTT